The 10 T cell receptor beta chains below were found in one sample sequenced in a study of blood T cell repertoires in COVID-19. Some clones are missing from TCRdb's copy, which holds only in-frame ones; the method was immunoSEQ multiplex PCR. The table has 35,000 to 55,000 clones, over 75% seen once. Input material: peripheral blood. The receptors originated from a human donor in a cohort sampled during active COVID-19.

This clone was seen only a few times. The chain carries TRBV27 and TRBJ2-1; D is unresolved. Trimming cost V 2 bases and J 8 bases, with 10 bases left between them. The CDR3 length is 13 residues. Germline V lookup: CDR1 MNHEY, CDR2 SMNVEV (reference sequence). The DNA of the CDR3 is TGTGCCAGCAGTTTACTAGAGGAAGATGAGCAGTTCTTC. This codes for CASSLLEEDEQFF.

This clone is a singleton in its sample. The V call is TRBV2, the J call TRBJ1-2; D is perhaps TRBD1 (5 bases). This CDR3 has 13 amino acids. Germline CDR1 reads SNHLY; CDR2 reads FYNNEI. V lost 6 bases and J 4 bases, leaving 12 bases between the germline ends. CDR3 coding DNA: TGTGCCAGCAGCCCGGACATGATCTATGGCTACACCTTC. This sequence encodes CASSPDMIYGYTF.

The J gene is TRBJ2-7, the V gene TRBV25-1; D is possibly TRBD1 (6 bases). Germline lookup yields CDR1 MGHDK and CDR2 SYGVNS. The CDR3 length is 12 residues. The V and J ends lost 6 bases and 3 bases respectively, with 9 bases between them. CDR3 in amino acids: CASSQGYYEQYF. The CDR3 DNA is TGTGCCAGCAGCCAGGGGTACTACGAGCAGTACTTC.

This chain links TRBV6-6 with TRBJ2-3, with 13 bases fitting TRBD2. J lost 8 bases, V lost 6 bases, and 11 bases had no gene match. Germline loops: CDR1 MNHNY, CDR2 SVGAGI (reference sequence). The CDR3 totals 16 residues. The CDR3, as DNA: TGTGCCAGCAGCAGGACTAGCGGGGGCTCCCCGGGTACGCAGTATTTT. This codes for CASSRTSGGSPGTQYF.

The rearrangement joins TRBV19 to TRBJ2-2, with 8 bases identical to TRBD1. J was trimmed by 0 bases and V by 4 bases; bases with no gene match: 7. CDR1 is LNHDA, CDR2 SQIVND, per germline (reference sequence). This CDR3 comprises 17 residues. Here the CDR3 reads CASSRPTGAANTGELFF. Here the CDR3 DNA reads TGTGCCAGTAGTAGACCGACAGGGGCTGCGAACACCGGGGAGCTGTTTTTT. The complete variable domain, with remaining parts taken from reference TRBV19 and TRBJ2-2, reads DGGITQSPKYLFRKEGQNVTLSCEQNLNHDAMYWYRQDPGQGLRLIYYSQIVNDFQKGDIAEGYSVSREKKESFPLTVTSAQKNPTAFYLCASSRPTGAANTGELFFGEGSRLTVL.

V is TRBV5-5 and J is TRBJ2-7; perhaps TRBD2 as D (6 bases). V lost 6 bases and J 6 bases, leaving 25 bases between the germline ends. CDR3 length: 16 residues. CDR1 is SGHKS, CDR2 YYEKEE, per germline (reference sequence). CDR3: CASTPPLPREKGEQYF. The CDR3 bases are TGTGCCAGCACCCCTCCCCTCCCCCGGGAGAAGGGCGAGCAGTACTTC.

The chain's CDR3 is CASSLGGGGPTQYF. The CDR3 nucleotides read TGTGCCAGCAGCTTAGGGGGTGGGGGTCCTACGCAGTATTTT. The V call is TRBV5-4, the J call TRBJ2-3, with D possibly being TRBD1 (6 bases). Germline V gene data show CDR1 as SGHNT and CDR2 as YYREEE (reference sequence). V dropped 2 bases and J dropped 8 bases, with 15 bases sitting between them. The CDR3 extends over 14 amino acids.

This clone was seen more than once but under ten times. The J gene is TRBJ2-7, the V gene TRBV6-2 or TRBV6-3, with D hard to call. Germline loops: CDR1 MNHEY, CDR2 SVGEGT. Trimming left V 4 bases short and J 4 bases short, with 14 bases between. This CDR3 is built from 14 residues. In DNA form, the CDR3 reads TGTGCCAGCAGTTTTTATGAGGAACTTTACGAGCAGTACTTC. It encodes CASSFYEELYEQYF.

The CDR3 loop is CASSPLGGKTEAFF. DNA for the CDR3: TGTGCCAGCAGTCCCCTGGGGGGTAAAACTGAAGCTTTCTTT. The chain has TRBV7-9 and TRBJ1-1; D perhaps matches TRBD1 (5 bases). Germline V gene sequence: CDR1 SEHNR, CDR2 FQNEAQ (reference sequence). Deletions cut 6 bases from V and 5 bases from J, with 16 bases between. The CDR3 runs to 14 residues. The complete variable domain, with remaining parts taken from reference TRBV7-9 and TRBJ1-1, reads DTGVSQNPRHKITKRGQNVTFRCDPISEHNRLYWYRQTLGQGPEFLTYFQNEAQLEKSRLLSDRFSAERPKGSFSTLEIQRTEQGDSAMYLCASSPLGGKTEAFFGQGTRLTVV.

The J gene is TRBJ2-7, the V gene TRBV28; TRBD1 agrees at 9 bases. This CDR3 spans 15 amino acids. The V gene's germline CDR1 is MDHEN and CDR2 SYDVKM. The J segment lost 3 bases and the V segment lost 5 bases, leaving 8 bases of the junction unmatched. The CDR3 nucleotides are TGTGCCAGCAGTCCCCCGGACAGGGGCGGCTACGAGCAGTACTTC. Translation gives CASSPPDRGGYEQYF.